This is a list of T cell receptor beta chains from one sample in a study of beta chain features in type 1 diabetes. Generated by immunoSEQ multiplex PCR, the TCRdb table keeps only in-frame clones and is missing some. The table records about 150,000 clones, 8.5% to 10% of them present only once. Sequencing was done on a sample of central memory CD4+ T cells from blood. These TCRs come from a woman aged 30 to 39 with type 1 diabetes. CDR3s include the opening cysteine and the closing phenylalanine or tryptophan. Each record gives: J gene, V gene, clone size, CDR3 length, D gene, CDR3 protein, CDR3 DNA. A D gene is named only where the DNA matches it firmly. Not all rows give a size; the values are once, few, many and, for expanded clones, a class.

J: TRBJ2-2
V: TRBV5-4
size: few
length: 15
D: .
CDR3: CASRSEGEDTGELFF
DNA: TGTGCCAGCAGATCCGAAGGGGAGGACACCGGGGAGCTGTTTTTT

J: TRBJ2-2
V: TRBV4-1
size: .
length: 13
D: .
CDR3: CASPIQGTVRLFF
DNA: TGCGCCAGCCCCATTCAGGGGACGGTGAGGCTGTTTTTT

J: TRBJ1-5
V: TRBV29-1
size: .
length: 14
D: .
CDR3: CSAGGGARDQPQHF
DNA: TGCAGCGCCGGAGGGGGGGCGCGGGATCAGCCCCAGCATTTT

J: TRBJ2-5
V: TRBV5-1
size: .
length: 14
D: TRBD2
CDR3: CASRAAGAGETQYF
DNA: TGCGCCAGCAGGGCAGCGGGAGCTGGAGAGACCCAGTACTTC

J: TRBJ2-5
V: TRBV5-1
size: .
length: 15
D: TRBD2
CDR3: CASSSHRGVKETQYF
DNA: TGCGCCAGCAGCTCCCACCGGGGGGTGAAGGAGACCCAGTACTTC

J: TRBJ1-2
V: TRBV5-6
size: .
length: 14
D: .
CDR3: CASSSIQGFMVYTF
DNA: TGTGCCAGCAGCTCAATACAGGGTTTTATGGTCTACACCTTC

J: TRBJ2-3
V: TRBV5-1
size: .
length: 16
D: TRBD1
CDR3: CASGSAGTGARDTQYF
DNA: TGCGCCAGCGGGTCCGCCGGGACAGGGGCGAGAGATACGCAGTATTTT

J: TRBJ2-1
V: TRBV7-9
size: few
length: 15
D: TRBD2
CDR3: CASSFLAGAHNEQFF
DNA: TGTGCCAGCAGCTTCCTAGCGGGCGCTCACAATGAGCAGTTCTTC

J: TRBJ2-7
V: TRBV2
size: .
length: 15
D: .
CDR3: CASSELRLTGGEQYF
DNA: TGTGCCAGCAGTGAGCTAAGACTGACAGGCGGCGAGCAGTACTTC

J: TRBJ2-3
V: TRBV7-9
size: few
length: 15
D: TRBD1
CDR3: CASSLGQGGADTQYF
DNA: TGTGCCAGCAGCTTAGGACAGGGGGGCGCAGATACGCAGTATTTT

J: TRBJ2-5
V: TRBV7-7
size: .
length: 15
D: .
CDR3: CASSLGGPGERTQYF
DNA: TGTGCTAGCAGCTTAGGAGGCCCGGGGGAGAGAACCCAGTACTTC

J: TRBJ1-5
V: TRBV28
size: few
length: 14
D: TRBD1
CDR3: CASSLGRGLQPQHF
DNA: TGTGCCAGCAGTTTGGGCAGGGGGCTTCAGCCCCAGCATTTT

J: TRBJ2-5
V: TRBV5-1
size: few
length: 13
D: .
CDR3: CASSSQGGETQYF
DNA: TGCGCCAGCAGCTCACAGGGCGGCGAGACCCAGTACTTC

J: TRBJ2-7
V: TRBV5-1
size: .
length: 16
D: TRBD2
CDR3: CASSRASGRPAYEQYF
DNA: TGCGCCAGCAGCCGAGCTAGCGGGCGGCCGGCCTACGAGCAGTACTTC

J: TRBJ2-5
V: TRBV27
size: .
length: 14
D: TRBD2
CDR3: CASSLLAGYETQYF
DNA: TGTGCCAGCAGTTTGCTAGCGGGATACGAGACCCAGTACTTC

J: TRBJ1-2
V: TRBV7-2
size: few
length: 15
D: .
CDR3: CASSSQTEPYEGYTF
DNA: TGTGCCAGCAGCTCCCAGACAGAACCTTATGAGGGCTACACCTTC

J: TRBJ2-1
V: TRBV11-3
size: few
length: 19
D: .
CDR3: CASSLSPLQRPQGYNEQFF
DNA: TGTGCCAGCAGCTTAAGTCCCCTCCAGCGCCCCCAAGGTTACAATGAGCAGTTCTTC

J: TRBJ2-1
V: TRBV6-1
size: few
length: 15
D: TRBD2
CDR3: CASSPLGGRAHEQFF
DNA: TGTGCCAGCAGTCCGCTCGGCGGGAGGGCCCATGAGCAGTTCTTC

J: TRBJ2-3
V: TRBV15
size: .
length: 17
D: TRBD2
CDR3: CATSRAVAGGLGDTQYF
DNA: TGTGCCACCAGCAGAGCCGTAGCGGGAGGGCTGGGAGATACGCAGTATTTT

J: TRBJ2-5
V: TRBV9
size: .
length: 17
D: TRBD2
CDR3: CASSVPRSGGKAETQYF
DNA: TGTGCCAGCAGCGTACCTAGGAGCGGGGGTAAGGCGGAGACCCAGTACTTC

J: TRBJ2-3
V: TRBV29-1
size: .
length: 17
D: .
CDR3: CSVETPPGSGSTDTQYF
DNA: TGCAGCGTTGAGACCCCGCCGGGGTCGGGTTCCACAGATACGCAGTATTTT

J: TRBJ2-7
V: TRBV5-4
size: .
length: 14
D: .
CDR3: CASSLRGGDYEQYF
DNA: TGTGCCAGCAGCTTGAGAGGGGGGGACTACGAGCAGTACTTC

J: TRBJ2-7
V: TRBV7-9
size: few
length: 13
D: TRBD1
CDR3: CASSKNTGGEQYF
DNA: TGTGCCAGCAGCAAAAATACAGGGGGCGAGCAGTACTTC

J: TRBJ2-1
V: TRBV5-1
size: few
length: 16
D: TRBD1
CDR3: CASRPPGQGSTGAQFF
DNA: TGCGCCAGCAGGCCCCCGGGACAGGGGTCCACAGGGGCGCAGTTCTTC

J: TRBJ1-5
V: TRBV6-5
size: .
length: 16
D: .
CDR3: CASSYGYGQSNQPQHF
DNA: TGTGCCAGCAGTTACGGGTACGGACAGAGCAATCAGCCCCAGCATTTT

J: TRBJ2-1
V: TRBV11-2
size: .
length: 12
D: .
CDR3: CASSSSERKQFF
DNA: TGTGCCAGCAGCTCGAGCGAGCGGAAGCAGTTCTTC

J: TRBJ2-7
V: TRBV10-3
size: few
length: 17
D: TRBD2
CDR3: CAISGLAGVDLRYEQYF
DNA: TGTGCCATCAGTGGACTAGCGGGAGTGGATTTGAGGTACGAGCAGTACTTC

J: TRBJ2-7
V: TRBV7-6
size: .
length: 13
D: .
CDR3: CASSRTGTYEQYF
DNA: TGTGCCAGCAGCCGTACAGGGACCTACGAGCAGTACTTC

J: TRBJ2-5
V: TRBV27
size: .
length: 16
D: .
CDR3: CASSLTGTPQRQTQYF
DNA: TGTGCCAGCAGTTTGACTGGGACACCCCAGCGGCAGACCCAGTACTTC

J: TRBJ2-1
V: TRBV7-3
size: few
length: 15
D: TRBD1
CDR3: CASSSRGTGRNEQFF
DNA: TGTGCCAGCAGCTCAAGGGGGACAGGGCGAAATGAGCAGTTCTTC

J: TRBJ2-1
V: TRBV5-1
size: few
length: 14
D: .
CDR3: CASSSNGIYNEQFF
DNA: TGCGCCAGCAGCTCCAACGGGATCTACAATGAGCAGTTCTTC

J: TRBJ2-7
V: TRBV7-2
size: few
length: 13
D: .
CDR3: CASSSRDTYEQYF
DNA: TGTGCCAGCAGTTCCCGGGACACCTACGAGCAGTACTTC

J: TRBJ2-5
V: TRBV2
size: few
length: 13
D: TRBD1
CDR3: CASSEDREETQYF
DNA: TGTGCCAGCAGTGAGGACAGGGAAGAGACCCAGTACTTC

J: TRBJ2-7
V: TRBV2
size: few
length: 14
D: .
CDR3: CASSAVLSSYEQYF
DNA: TGTGCCAGCAGTGCGGTCCTGAGCTCCTACGAGCAGTACTTC

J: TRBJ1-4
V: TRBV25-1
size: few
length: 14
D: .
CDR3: CASSGGGSVEKLFF
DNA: TGTGCCAGCAGTGGTGGGGGCTCTGTCGAAAAACTGTTTTTT

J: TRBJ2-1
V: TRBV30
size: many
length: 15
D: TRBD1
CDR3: CAWSPGQGPYNEQFF
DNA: TGTGCCTGGAGTCCGGGACAGGGACCCTACAATGAGCAGTTCTTC

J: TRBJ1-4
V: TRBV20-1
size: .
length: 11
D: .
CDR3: CSADRNEKLFF
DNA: TGCAGTGCCGACAGAAATGAAAAACTGTTTTTT

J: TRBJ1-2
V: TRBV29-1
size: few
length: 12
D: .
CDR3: CSVVEGDYGYTF
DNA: TGCAGCGTGGTAGAGGGGGACTATGGCTACACCTTC

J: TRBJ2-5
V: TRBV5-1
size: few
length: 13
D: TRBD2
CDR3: CASSSGGQETQYF
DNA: TGCGCCAGCAGCTCGGGAGGGCAAGAGACCCAGTACTTC

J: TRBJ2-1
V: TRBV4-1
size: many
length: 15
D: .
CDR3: CASSQTRTIWGEQFF
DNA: TGCGCCAGCAGCCAAACACGGACTATTTGGGGTGAGCAGTTCTTC

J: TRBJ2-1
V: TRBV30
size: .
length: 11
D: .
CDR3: CAWSVQQEQFF
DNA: TGTGCCTGGAGTGTACAACAGGAGCAGTTCTTC

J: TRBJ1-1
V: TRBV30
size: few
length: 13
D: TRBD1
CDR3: CAWEGGGYTEAFF
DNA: TGTGCCTGGGAAGGGGGCGGGTACACTGAAGCTTTCTTT

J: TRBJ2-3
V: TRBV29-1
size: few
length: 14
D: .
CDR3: CSVTTDTLTDTQYF
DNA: TGCAGCGTCACGACAGACACCCTCACAGATACGCAGTATTTT

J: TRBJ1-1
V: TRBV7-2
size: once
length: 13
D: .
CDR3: CASSSGTNTEAFF
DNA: TGTGCCAGCAGCTCCGGGACAAACACTGAAGCTTTCTTT

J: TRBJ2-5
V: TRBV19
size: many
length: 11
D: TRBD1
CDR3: CAIGQGGGQYF
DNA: TGTGCCATTGGACAGGGGGGCGGCCAGTACTTC